This is a list of T cell receptor beta chains from one sample in a study of shared clonotypes between healthy human individuals. Method: immunoSEQ multiplex PCR; TCRdb's copy keeps in-frame clones and lacks some. The sample holds about 2,500,000 clones, approximately 90% seen once. The sequencing input was naive CD4+ T cells sorted from blood. These receptors were obtained from a man in his late teens or twenties in good health. Each CDR3 is given with its conserved first and last residue. D genes are given only for firm matches. Clone size is stated in some rows and not others, as once, few, many or a class when expanded.

j_gene,abundance,d_gene,v_gene,CDR3aa,CDR3nt
TRBJ1-3,few,-,TRBV9,CASSSRDSYSGNTIYF,TGTGCCAGCAGCTCACGGGACTCATACTCTGGAAACACCATATATTTT
TRBJ2-5,-,-,TRBV19,CASSARLFGVETQYF,TGTGCCAGTAGTGCGCGGCTTTTCGGGGTTGAGACCCAGTACTTC
TRBJ1-6,-,-,TRBV5-6,CASSSDKAVGPLHF,TGTGCCAGCAGCTCAGACAAGGCCGTGGGACCCCTCCACTTT
TRBJ2-7,-,TRBD2,TRBV7-6,CASSLAPGILAGVVAYEQYF,TGTGCCAGCAGCTTAGCCCCAGGGATACTAGCGGGAGTCGTGGCCTACGAGCAGTACTTC
TRBJ2-3,once,-,TRBV11-2,CASSLDGKKDTQYF,TGTGCCAGCAGCTTAGATGGGAAGAAAGATACGCAGTATTTT
TRBJ1-1,few,-,TRBV30,CASKGNTEAFF,TGTGCCAGTAAAGGGAACACTGAAGCTTTCTTT
TRBJ2-2,-,-,TRBV11-2,CASSPRNTGELFF,TGTGCCAGCAGCCCCAGGAACACCGGGGAGCTGTTTTTT
TRBJ2-3,-,-,TRBV13,CASSFRRTIGDTQYF,TGTGCCAGCAGCTTTCGACGGACGATTGGGGATACGCAGTATTTT
TRBJ1-6,-,-,TRBV10-3,CAISAGGADNSPLHF,TGTGCCATCAGCGCGGGGGGGGCTGATAATTCACCCCTCCACTTT
TRBJ1-2,-,TRBD1,TRBV2,CAGTGTLNYGYTF,TGTGCCGGGACAGGGACTCTGAACTATGGCTACACCTTC
TRBJ2-7,-,-,TRBV30,CAWARGTYEQYF,TGTGCCTGGGCCCGGGGGACCTACGAGCAGTACTTC
TRBJ2-7,-,TRBD2,TRBV5-4,CASSPGLAGGMYEQYF,TGTGCCAGCAGCCCGGGACTAGCGGGGGGGATGTACGAGCAGTACTTC
TRBJ1-1,-,-,TRBV7-9,CASSLGGLDGTEAFF,TGTGCCAGCAGCTTAGGAGGCCTGGACGGCACTGAAGCTTTCTTT
TRBJ2-2,-,-,TRBV19,CASSMGQGWGTGELFF,TGTGCCAGTAGTATGGGGCAGGGCTGGGGCACCGGGGAGCTGTTTTTT
TRBJ2-3,-,TRBD1,TRBV29-1,CSVFTGGADTQYF,TGCAGCGTTTTTACAGGGGGAGCAGATACGCAGTATTTT
TRBJ1-2,-,-,TRBV6-5,CASSTGESGYTF,TGTGCCAGCAGTACGGGGGAGTCAGGCTACACCTTC
TRBJ2-2,-,-,TRBV5-1,CASSRQGNTGELFF,TGCGCCAGCAGCCGGCAGGGGAACACCGGGGAGCTGTTTTTT
TRBJ2-3,-,TRBD2,TRBV5-6,CASSSTVVAGGRDTQYF,TGTGCCAGCAGCTCAACGGTCGTGGCGGGAGGTAGGGATACGCAGTATTTT
TRBJ2-1,-,TRBD2,TRBV5-1,CASSLVAGVDNEQFF,TGCGCCAGCAGCTTGGTGGCGGGGGTGGACAATGAGCAGTTCTTC
TRBJ2-6,few,-,TRBV5-1,CASSLDSGANVLTF,TGCGCCAGCAGCTTGGATTCTGGGGCCAACGTCCTGACTTTC
TRBJ2-7,-,-,TRBV5-1,CASSSDLHYPTYEQYF,TGCGCCAGCAGCTCCGATCTCCACTATCCAACCTACGAGCAGTACTTC
TRBJ2-3,once,-,TRBV10-1,CASSDTGLKQYF,TGCGCCAGCAGTGACACCGGGCTCAAGCAGTATTTT
TRBJ1-1,-,-,TRBV29-1,CSVMRNVNTEAFF,TGCAGCGTGATGAGGAACGTGAACACTGAAGCTTTCTTT
TRBJ1-4,-,-,TRBV14,CASSRGGNEKLFF,TGTGCCAGCAGCCGGGGGGGTAATGAAAAACTGTTTTTT
TRBJ2-5,-,-,TRBV5-1,CASSLDKTPMKGYF,TGCGCCAGCAGCTTGGACAAAACCCCAATGAAAGGTTACTTC
TRBJ2-3,once,-,TRBV30,CAWSTLTTGYF,TGTGCCTGGAGTACCTTGACTACCGGGTATTTT
TRBJ2-7,-,-,TRBV11-2,CASSLLGGAPEQYF,TGTGCCAGCAGCTTATTAGGGGGAGCCCCCGAGCAGTACTTC
TRBJ1-6,-,TRBD1,TRBV6-1,CASSEDRESTYNSPLHF,TGTGCCAGCAGCGAAGACAGGGAGTCAACCTATAATTCACCCCTCCACTTT
TRBJ2-2,-,TRBD2,TRBV11-2,CASSSTGGPSLELFF,TGTGCCAGCAGCTCCACGGGGGGACCCAGCCTAGAGCTGTTTTTT
TRBJ1-2,-,-,TRBV2,CASNSALVGTTEDGYTF,TGTGCCAGCAATTCCGCCCTCGTCGGGACAACTGAAGATGGCTACACCTTC
TRBJ2-7,-,TRBD1,TRBV11-2,CASSLDRGYEQYF,TGTGCCAGCAGCCTTGACAGGGGCTACGAGCAGTACTTC
TRBJ1-4,-,TRBD1,TRBV4-1,CASSQGGTGGQEKLFF,TGCGCCAGCAGCCAGGGGGGGACAGGGGGACAAGAAAAACTGTTTTTT
TRBJ2-6,-,TRBD2,TRBV5-6,CASSRTSGKLSGANVLTF,TGTGCCAGCAGCCGGACTAGCGGGAAACTCTCTGGGGCCAACGTCCTGACTTTC
TRBJ1-1,-,-,TRBV7-9,CASSRLGGNTEAFF,TGTGCCAGCAGCCGGCTCGGGGGGAACACTGAAGCTTTCTTT
TRBJ2-3,-,TRBD1,TRBV11-2,CASSLATGQGAGLDTQYF,TGTGCCAGCAGCTTAGCTACGGGACAGGGGGCTGGATTAGATACGCAGTATTTT
TRBJ1-5,-,TRBD1,TRBV28,CASSLSKGAGNQPQHF,TGTGCCAGCAGTTTGTCCAAGGGGGCCGGGAATCAGCCCCAGCATTTT
TRBJ2-1,once,-,TRBV10-2,CASSEDGGSYNEQFF,TGCGCCAGCAGTGAGGATGGCGGCTCCTACAATGAGCAGTTCTTC
TRBJ1-3,-,-,TRBV6-5,CASSYSMGNTIYF,TGTGCCAGCAGTTACTCGATGGGTAACACCATATATTTT
TRBJ2-1,-,-,TRBV28,CASSLSSYNEQFF,TGTGCCAGCAGCCTGAGCTCCTACAATGAGCAGTTCTTC
TRBJ2-4,-,TRBD2,TRBV11-2,CASSRTSGGFLAKNIQYF,TGTGCCAGCAGCCGGACTAGCGGGGGGTTTCTAGCCAAAAACATTCAGTACTTC
TRBJ1-1,-,TRBD1,TRBV2,CASSPRQGGTEAFF,TGTGCCAGCAGTCCGCGACAGGGTGGCACTGAAGCTTTCTTT
TRBJ2-7,-,-,TRBV7-2,CASSLSAGTFYEQYF,TGTGCCAGCAGCTTATCCGCCGGGACCTTCTACGAGCAGTACTTC
TRBJ1-1,-,TRBD1,TRBV5-1,CASSWFGQGNTEAFF,TGCGCCAGCAGCTGGTTTGGACAGGGAAACACTGAAGCTTTCTTT
TRBJ2-1,-,TRBD2,TRBV4-3,CASSQDPGLAGVVGYNEQFF,TGCGCCAGCAGCCAAGATCCGGGACTAGCGGGAGTCGTGGGCTACAATGAGCAGTTCTTC
TRBJ1-6,-,-,TRBV18,CASSPPGLRDNSPLHF,TGTGCCAGCTCACCACCGGGACTTCGGGATAATTCACCCCTCCACTTT
TRBJ1-2,-,-,TRBV11-2,CASSLIRGKNYGYTF,TGTGCCAGCAGCTTAATAAGGGGGAAGAACTATGGCTACACCTTC
TRBJ1-6,-,-,TRBV30,CAWSVLSYNSPLHF,TGTGCCTGGAGTGTCCTCTCCTATAATTCACCCCTCCACTTT
TRBJ2-2,-,-,TRBV28,CASRTPSLEAGELFF,TGTGCCAGCAGAACCCCTTCCCTCGAGGCCGGGGAGCTGTTTTTT
TRBJ2-3,-,TRBD2,TRBV5-8,CASSLGGAGGPDTQYF,TGTGCCAGCAGCTTGGGCGGGGCGGGGGGGCCAGATACGCAGTATTTT
TRBJ1-3,-,-,TRBV27,CASSLGRPRTSGNTIYF,TGTGCCAGCAGTTTAGGTCGGCCGAGGACCTCTGGAAACACCATATATTTT
TRBJ2-1,-,-,TRBV27,CASSLGHGISSYNEQFF,TGTGCCAGCAGTCTGGGACACGGAATAAGCTCCTACAATGAGCAGTTCTTC
TRBJ2-7,-,TRBD2,TRBV19,CASSEKGRVGEQYF,TGTGCCAGTAGCGAAAAGGGGAGGGTGGGCGAGCAGTACTTC
TRBJ1-2,once,-,TRBV5-5,CASHSRAGYGYTF,TGTGCCAGCCACTCGAGGGCGGGCTATGGCTACACCTTC
TRBJ1-2,-,TRBD1,TRBV19,CASSQNPGTDTLYGYTF,TGTGCCAGTAGTCAGAACCCCGGGACAGACACCCTATATGGCTACACCTTC
TRBJ2-5,-,TRBD2,TRBV11-2,CASSLGTSVETQYF,TGTGCCAGCAGCTTGGGGACTAGCGTTGAGACCCAGTACTTC
TRBJ1-1,-,-,TRBV19,CASSKGGVWAEAFF,TGTGCCAGTAGTAAGGGGGGGGTGTGGGCTGAAGCTTTCTTT
TRBJ2-2,-,-,TRBV19,CASSISGADTGELFF,TGTGCCAGTAGTATATCGGGGGCGGACACCGGGGAGCTGTTTTTT
TRBJ2-7,-,-,TRBV23-1,CASSREDRVSYEQYF,TGCGCCAGCAGTCGGGAGGACAGAGTCTCCTACGAGCAGTACTTC
TRBJ2-7,-,TRBD2,TRBV15,CATRAGGGRYEQYF,TGTGCCACCAGAGCGGGCGGGGGGCGGTACGAGCAGTACTTC
TRBJ2-5,-,TRBD2,TRBV5-1,CASSLTSGGQETQYF,TGCGCCAGCAGCTTAACTAGCGGGGGCCAAGAGACCCAGTACTTC